This passage covers 9 T cell receptor beta chains from one sample sequenced in a study of blood T cell repertoires in COVID-19. Produced via immunoSEQ multiplex PCR; TCRdb's table is partial and in-frame only. Here the sample spans roughly 68,000 clones, more than 70% being singletons. Sequencing used peripheral blood. The receptors here all came from a man aged 50-60 years with active COVID-19.

This rearrangement joins TRBV27 to TRBJ2-7; possible D gene TRBD1, 6 bases. The germline V gene has CDR1 MNHEY and CDR2 SMNVEV (reference sequence). Trimming took 4 bases from V and 4 from J, leaving 14 bases between them. There are 14 residues in the CDR3. The CDR3 DNA reads TGTGCCAGCAGTTACGAAAGGGGGTCATACGAGCAGTACTTC. The encoded protein is CASSYERGSYEQYF.

This clone was detected only once. The chain links TRBV9 to TRBJ2-1; 10 bases agree with TRBD1. CDR1 SGDLS and CDR2 YYNGEE come from the germline V gene. V was pared by 4 bases and J by 5 bases, with 9 bases of the junction left unmatched. The CDR3 runs to 16 residues. CDR3 nucleotide sequence: TGTGCCAGCAGCTTTCTCGGACAGGGGGGAGACAATGAGCAGTTCTTC. This gives the protein CASSFLGQGGDNEQFF.

The chain's CDR3 is CASSDTPPQQGSGANVLTF. The CDR3 nucleotides read TGTGCCAGCTCAGATACTCCCCCCCAACAGGGGTCTGGGGCCAACGTCCTGACTTTC. The chain recombines TRBV18 with TRBJ2-6, with TRBD1 matching over 7 bases. CDR1 and CDR2 (germline): KGHSH, LQKENI. Trimming at V came to 5 bases and at J to 1 base, leaving 14 bases not matched to a gene. The CDR3 is made up of 19 amino acids.

The rearrangement joins TRBV7-9 to TRBJ2-7, with D possibly matching TRBD2 (5 bases). CDR1 and CDR2 from the germline V gene are SEHNR and FQNEAQ (reference sequence). The CDR3 extends over 15 amino acids. Trimming stripped 4 bases from V and 9 bases from J, with 22 bases between. This CDR3 is CASSSPLGSGSWQYF. Here the CDR3 DNA reads TGTGCCAGCAGCTCACCCCTGGGATCGGGGAGCTGGCAGTACTTC.

This clone was recorded a few times. This chain links TRBV12-3 or TRBV12-4 with TRBJ1-1; D gene unclear. The CDR3 has 13 residues. V shed 5 bases and J shed 1 base, with 8 bases lying between them. As DNA, the CDR3 is TGTGCCAGCAGTGTAACAAGGAACACTGAAGCTTTCTTT. It is translated as CASSVTRNTEAFF.

The V call is TRBV3-1 (or the pseudogene TRBV3-2), the J call TRBJ2-5; possibly TRBD2 for D (5 bases). CDR1 and CDR2 (germline): LGHDT, YNNKEL (reference sequence). The CDR3 covers 15 residues. V was cut by 3 bases and J by 5 bases, with 16 bases left in between. CDR3 nucleotide sequence: TGTGCCAGCAGCCAGGATCGCGTCTCGGGGGAGACCCAGTACTTC. Residues: CASSQDRVSGETQYF.

The chain recombines TRBV4-3 with TRBJ1-5; TRBD1 aligns across 7 bases. The CDR3 covers 15 residues. The junction had 4 bases not matched to a gene; V was cut back by 0 bases and J by 5 bases. The germline CDR1 and CDR2 sequences are LGHNA and YSLEER. The CDR3 is CASSQDLTGDQPQHF. CDR3 DNA: TGCGCCAGCAGCCAAGATCTCACAGGGGATCAGCCCCAGCATTTT.

This chain connects TRBV5-6 to TRBJ2-7, with D possibly matching TRBD2 (6 bases). This CDR3 comprises 16 residues. Trimming removed 4 bases at V and 0 bases at J, with 17 bases between. In germline, CDR1 is SGHDT, CDR2 YYEEEE. The CDR3 DNA sequence: TGTGCCAGCAGCCCCCGCCCGGGACTCCACTCCTACGAGCAGTACTTC. This encodes CASSPRPGLHSYEQYF.

DNA of the CDR3: TGTGCCAGCAGCTTACCTAGCGGGAGGTCCGAGACCCAGTACTTC. Protein product: CASSLPSGRSETQYF. The J gene is TRBJ2-5, the V gene TRBV7-9, with 11 bases aligning to TRBD2. This CDR3 is 15 amino acids long. CDR1 and CDR2 (germline): SEHNR, FQNEAQ (reference sequence). J was trimmed by 5 bases and V by 2 bases; bases with no gene match: 4. The full variable domain, completed using reference TRBV7-9 and TRBJ2-5, is DTGVSQNPRHKITKRGQNVTFRCDPISEHNRLYWYRQTLGQGPEFLTYFQNEAQLEKSRLLSDRFSAERPKGSFSTLEIQRTEQGDSAMYLCASSLPSGRSETQYFGPGTRLLVL.